The 21 T cell receptor beta chains reported below all come from one sample, sequenced in a study of shared clonotypes between healthy human individuals. Naive CD8 cells lacked CD45RO, underwent positive selection for CCR7 and left out terminally differentiated effector memory CD45RA+ cells. Data came from immunoSEQ multiplex PCR; TCRdb stores just in-frame clones and leaves some out. The profile covers about 2 million clones, with about 95% appearing a single time and 1% to 1.5% taken by the ten largest. The source material was naive CD8+ T cells sorted from blood. The receptors stem from a man younger than 35 in good health.

A note on this clone: With a much larger clone just one base away, this may be a read error. The chain links TRBV25-1 to TRBJ2-5; D is ambiguous. Gene TRBJ2-7 matches the end of the DNA better, so the J call may be wrong. CDR3 size: 10 residues. Germline V CDR1 and CDR2: MGHDK, SYGVNS. CDR3 bases: TGTGCCAGCAGTGACTACGAGCAGTACTTC. Translated: CASSDYEQYF.

J is TRBJ2-3 and V is TRBV14; TRBD2 matches 14 bases. Trimming took 1 base from V and 5 from J; bases not matched to a gene: 8. The CDR3 covers 18 residues. CDR1 is SGHDN and CDR2 is FVKESK in the germline V gene. CDR3 DNA sequence: TGTGCCAGCAGCCAAGCACGACTAGCGGGAGGGCATCGAGATACGCAGTATTTT. Translation gives CASSQARLAGGHRDTQYF.

The CDR3 bases are TGTGCCTGGAGTTGGTCCGGAGGCAATGAGCAGTTCTTC. Translating gives CAWSWSGGNEQFF. V gene TRBV30 combines with J gene TRBJ2-1, with a weak D call TRBD2 (5 bases). This CDR3 contains 13 residues. The germline gives CDR1 GTSNPN, CDR2 SVGIG (reference sequence). With 2 bases removed from V and 6 bases from J, the gap between germline ends came to 11 bases.

V and J are TRBV5-4 and TRBJ2-6, with 8 nucleotides matching TRBD1. Germline CDR1 is SGHNT and CDR2 is YYREEE (reference sequence). The ends lost 2 bases at V and 0 bases at J; junction bases unmatched: 4. This CDR3 is 17 amino acids long. In DNA, the CDR3 is TGTGCCAGCAGCTTTGGGACAGGAATCTCTGGGGCCAACGTCCTGACTTTC. Its protein is CASSFGTGISGANVLTF.

V gene TRBV6-1 combines with J gene TRBJ2-1; 7 bases align to TRBD2. The CDR3 has 12 residues. The V gene end was trimmed by 5 bases and the J gene end by 15 bases; junction bases not matched to a gene: 10. Germline CDR1 and CDR2: MNHNS and SASEGT. CDR3: CASSRWGGSRFF. CDR3 sequence (DNA): TGTGCCAGCAGTCGATGGGGCGGGAGTAGGTTCTTC.

The rearrangement links TRBV7-8 to TRBJ2-5; TRBD1 agrees at 7 bases. This CDR3 region has 14 residues. The J segment lost 2 bases and the V segment lost 3 bases, leaving 3 bases of the junction unmatched. Germline CDR1 is SGHVS and CDR2 is FQNEAQ. DNA of the CDR3: TGTGCCAGCAGCTTTAGGGACAGACAAGAGACCCAGTACTTC. It codes for CASSFRDRQETQYF. The entire variable domain, with the rest obtained from reference TRBV7-8 and TRBJ2-5, is as follows: GAGVSQSPRYKVAKRGQDVALRCDPISGHVSLFWYQQALGQGPEFLTYFQNEAQLDKSGLPSDRFFAERPEGSVSTLKIQRTQQEDSAVYLCASSFRDRQETQYFGPGTRLLVL.

This rearrangement joins TRBV28 to TRBJ1-2; TRBD1 matches 7 bases. Germline V gene lookup returns CDR1 MDHEN and CDR2 SYDVKM. V gave up 5 bases and J gave up 7 bases; unmatched junction bases: 7. The CDR3 extends over 13 amino acids. CDR3 residues: CASSPYRGFGYTF. The CDR3 DNA is TGTGCCAGCAGTCCGTACAGGGGCTTTGGCTACACCTTC.

The rearrangement joins TRBV15 to TRBJ2-3, with 9 bases fitting TRBD1. CDR1 and CDR2 (germline): LNHNV, YYDKDF (reference sequence). This CDR3 has 14 amino acids. V trimming: 5 bases; J trimming: 5 bases; junction bases outside the gene matches: 5. The CDR3 nucleotides are TGTGCCACCAGCCCTCGGACAGGGGAAGATACGCAGTATTTT. Its protein product is CATSPRTGEDTQYF.

This clone was seen more than once but under ten times. The genes are TRBV6-5 and TRBJ1-1; D is unresolved. This CDR3 region has 12 residues. Trimming stripped 0 bases from V and 5 bases from J, with 4 bases between. Germline V CDR1 and CDR2: MNHEY, SVGAGI. CDR3 in DNA: TGTGCCAGCAGTTACTCTGAGACTGAAGCTTTCTTT. This encodes CASSYSETEAFF.

This clone was observed once. This rearrangement joins TRBV4-2 to TRBJ1-2, with D uncertain. This CDR3 has 17 amino acids. The V gene's germline CDR1 is LGHNA and CDR2 YNFKEQ. V lost 0 bases to trimming and J lost 0 bases, with 14 bases between them. The CDR3 spells CASSQEVYQTANYGYTF. CDR3 nucleotide sequence: TGTGCCAGCAGCCAAGAGGTTTACCAAACCGCTAACTATGGCTACACCTTC.

The chain uses TRBV19 and TRBJ1-1; TRBD1 matches 10 bases. Trimming took 9 bases from V and 1 from J; bases not matched to a gene: 8. CDR1 and CDR2 (germline): LNHDA, SQIVND (reference sequence). The CDR3 consists of 15 residues. The CDR3 DNA sequence: TGTGCCAGCGTCCCGGGACAGGGGACGAACACTGAAGCTTTCTTT. Protein: CASVPGQGTNTEAFF.

The CDR3 loop is CASSLEGEDYEQYF. The DNA for the CDR3 is TGTGCCAGCAGCTTGGAAGGGGAGGATTACGAGCAGTACTTC. The chain links TRBV13 to TRBJ2-7; D is perhaps TRBD2 (6 bases). Germline values: CDR1 PRHDT, CDR2 FYEKMQ (reference sequence). The CDR3 is made up of 14 amino acids. V gave up 3 bases and J gave up 4 bases, with 13 bases separating them.

The genes are TRBV27 and TRBJ2-2; D uncertain. The CDR3 extends over 14 amino acids. Germline values: CDR1 MNHEY, CDR2 SMNVEV (reference sequence). V gave up 6 bases and J gave up 1 base, with 9 bases separating them. CDR3 protein: CASSYYRNTGELFF. The CDR3, as DNA: TGTGCCAGCAGCTACTACAGGAACACCGGGGAGCTGTTTTTT.

The rearrangement joins TRBV15 to TRBJ2-3; possibly TRBD1 for D (5 bases). The V gene's germline CDR1 is LNHNV and CDR2 YYDKDF (reference sequence). The ends were cut back, 3 bases at V and 4 bases at J, with 5 bases in the middle. CDR3 length: 12 residues. In DNA form, the CDR3 reads TGTGCCACCAGCAGGACAGCAGATACGCAGTATTTT. It yields the protein CATSRTADTQYF. Together with reference TRBV15 and TRBJ2-3, the CDR3 gives the full variable domain: DAMVIQNPRYQVTQFGKPVTLSCSQTLNHNVMYWYQQKSSQAPKLLFHYYDKDFNNEADTPDNFQSRRPNTSFCFLDIRSPGLGDTAMYLCATSRTADTQYFGPGTRLTVL.

The chain joins TRBV6-4 to TRBJ2-7, with TRBD1 as a possible D gene (5 bases). V lost 2 bases, J lost 2 bases, and 16 bases lay in between. The germline gives CDR1 MRHNA, CDR2 SNTAGT. The CDR3 is 16 amino acids. Here the CDR3 reads CASSDLGQLGAYEQYF. For the CDR3, the DNA is TGTGCCAGCAGTGACCTGGGGCAGCTTGGGGCCTACGAGCAGTACTTC.

This clone was counted once. This chain connects TRBV15 to TRBJ1-3; 9 bases line up with TRBD1. Germline assignment: CDR1 LNHNV and CDR2 YYDKDF (reference sequence). Losses at the gene ends were 5 bases for V and 3 bases for J; bases not matched to a gene: 5. This CDR3 has 15 residues. CDR3 residues: CATSLDRGVGNTIYF. DNA of the CDR3: TGTGCCACCAGCTTAGACAGGGGGGTTGGAAACACCATATATTTT.

The V call is TRBV13, the J call TRBJ2-3; D tentatively reads TRBD1 or TRBD2 (6 bases each). The CDR3 contains 15 residues. CDR1 and CDR2 (germline): PRHDT, FYEKMQ (reference sequence). The V and J ends lost 5 bases and 3 bases respectively, with 15 bases between them. This CDR3 is CASSEQGGRTDTQYF. The CDR3 DNA sequence: TGTGCCAGCAGCGAACAGGGAGGTCGGACAGATACGCAGTATTTT.

V usage is TRBV9 and J usage is TRBJ1-2; D is unclear. The CDR3 is 15 amino acids. Deletions cut 3 bases from V and 5 bases from J, with 17 bases between. The germline CDR1 and CDR2 sequences are SGDLS and YYNGEE. CDR3 in DNA: TGTGCCAGCAGCGAAGGAGTTGGAGTTTCGTATGGCTACACCTTC. The encoded protein is CASSEGVGVSYGYTF.

The chain joins TRBV14 to TRBJ2-7; D is uncertain. This CDR3 comprises 15 residues. Trimming took 0 bases from V and 0 from J, leaving 9 bases between them. Germline V gene lookup returns CDR1 SGHDN and CDR2 FVKESK. The CDR3 reads CASSQDLPPSYEQYF. The CDR3 bases are TGTGCCAGCAGCCAAGATCTACCGCCCTCCTACGAGCAGTACTTC.

About this clone itself: Other DNA variants within this sample encode the same CDR3. J is TRBJ2-7 and V is TRBV9, with a possible D match to TRBD2 (5 bases). V dropped 0 bases and J dropped 4 bases, with 11 bases sitting between them. In germline, CDR1 is SGDLS, CDR2 YYNGEE. This CDR3 is 14 amino acids long. CDR3 residues: CASSVAPGDYEQYF. The CDR3 coding sequence is TGTGCCAGCAGCGTAGCCCCCGGGGATTACGAGCAGTACTTC.

V and J are TRBV9 and TRBJ2-2; D possibly corresponds to TRBD2 (6 bases). Germline-derived CDR1 and CDR2 are SGDLS and YYNGEE. V lost 0 bases and J lost 7, with 16 bases in between. The CDR3 runs 16 residues. The CDR3 spells CASSVATREEVGELFF. DNA of the CDR3: TGTGCCAGCAGCGTAGCTACGAGGGAGGAGGTCGGGGAGCTGTTTTTT.